Each of the 28 T cell receptor beta chains below was sequenced from the same sample in a study of shared clonotypes between healthy human individuals. Only in-frame clones appear in the TCRdb table, and some are missing; sequencing was by immunoSEQ multiplex PCR. The profile shows 1.5 million to 2.5 million clones, approximately 94% of them singletons. The naive CD8 population came from CD45RO-negative cells selected for CCR7, without terminally differentiated effector memory CD45RA+ cells. Sample: naive CD8+ T cells sorted from blood. The receptor set was obtained from a man younger than 30 in good health.

Remarks on this clone: The same CDR3 is also encoded by other DNA sequences in this sample. This sequence joins TRBV11-2 and TRBJ2-7, with D hard to call. The V and J ends lost 3 bases and 3 bases respectively, with 9 bases between them. The CDR3 runs 13 residues. Germline V gene lookup returns CDR1 SGHAT and CDR2 FQNNGV. The CDR3 spells CASSLEAGYEQYF. The CDR3 bases are TGTGCCAGCAGCTTGGAAGCAGGCTACGAGCAGTACTTC.

This chain uses TRBV5-1 with TRBJ1-1; D may be TRBD1 (6 bases). CDR1 and CDR2 from the germline V gene are SGHRS and YFSETQ. This CDR3 spans 14 amino acids. Trimming left V 0 bases short and J 6 bases short, with 12 bases between. The CDR3 loop is CASSLAGEFAEAFF. In DNA form, the CDR3 reads TGCGCCAGCAGCTTGGCAGGGGAGTTCGCTGAAGCTTTCTTT. The full variable domain, rest sourced from reference TRBV5-1 and TRBJ1-1, is KAGVTQTPRYLIKTRGQQVTLSCSPISGHRSVSWYQQTPGQGLQFLFEYFSETQRNKGNFPGRFSGRQFSNSRSEMNVSTLELGDSALYLCASSLAGEFAEAFFGQGTRLTVV.

This clone occurred a few times. This CDR3 is also generated by other DNA sequences in the sample. The chain has TRBV6-5 and TRBJ2-7, with no clear D. The CDR3 spans 13 residues. V was clipped by 0 bases and J by 3 bases, with 6 bases between them. CDR1 is MNHEY and CDR2 is SVGAGI in the germline V gene. The CDR3 DNA reads as TGTGCCAGCAGTTACTCCGCAAGCTACGAGCAGTACTTC. Its translation is CASSYSASYEQYF.

The CDR3 nucleotides read TGTGCCTGGGGGACAGTTTACGCAGATACGCAGTATTTT. It translates to CAWGTVYADTQYF. The V and J genes are TRBV30 and TRBJ2-3; 7 bases fit TRBD1. Trimming at V came to 5 bases and at J to 4 bases, leaving 6 bases not matched to a gene. This CDR3 has 13 amino acids. Looked up from germline, CDR1 is GTSNPN and CDR2 is SVGIG (reference sequence).

As regards this clone: This sample also contains other DNA sequences that code for the same CDR3. The gene calls are TRBV11-2 and TRBJ2-3, with unresolved D. V shed 3 bases and J shed 4 bases, with 5 bases lying between them. Per the germline V gene, CDR1 is SGHAT and CDR2 is FQNNGV. The CDR3 runs 12 residues. The CDR3 DNA reads as TGTGCCAGCAGCTTTGGGGCAGATACGCAGTATTTT. Protein: CASSFGADTQYF.

The rearrangement uses TRBV4-3 and TRBJ2-7; D may be TRBD2 (6 bases). The V end was cut by 0 bases, the J end by 3 bases, with 12 bases between. From germline, CDR1 is LGHNA and CDR2 YSLEER. The CDR3 totals 15 residues. DNA for the CDR3: TGCGCCAGCAGCCAAGAGCGGTTGGGGGGCTACGAGCAGTACTTC. Translated, it gives CASSQERLGGYEQYF.

The chain combines TRBV19 with TRBJ2-1; the D gene is possibly TRBD2 (5 bases). The CDR3 contains 12 residues. The germline V and J ends were trimmed by 10 bases and 3 bases, with 10 bases remaining between them. Looked up from germline, CDR1 is LNHDA and CDR2 is SQIVND (reference sequence). The CDR3 here is CATAGDYNEQFF. The CDR3 DNA reads as TGTGCCACTGCCGGGGACTACAATGAGCAGTTCTTC.

This CDR3 reads CAWSVGDPNQPQHF. DNA of the CDR3: TGTGCCTGGAGTGTGGGGGATCCGAATCAGCCCCAGCATTTT. The V gene is TRBV30, the J gene TRBJ1-5; TRBD1 might be the D (5 bases). This CDR3 spans 14 amino acids. The germline gives CDR1 GTSNPN, CDR2 SVGIG (reference sequence). V was shortened by 0 bases and J by 4 bases, with 10 bases between the two germline ends.

The chain has TRBV7-9 and TRBJ2-3, with D maybe TRBD1 (5 bases). The CDR3 spans 13 residues. The V end lost 8 bases, the J end lost 3 bases, and 12 bases lay between the germline ends. Germline V gene data show CDR1 as SEHNR and CDR2 as FQNEAQ (reference sequence). CDR3 protein: CASGIRETDTQYF. The CDR3 region has the DNA TGTGCCAGCGGCATCAGGGAAACAGATACGCAGTATTTT.

The chain carries TRBV28 and TRBJ2-7; D possibly corresponds to TRBD1 (6 bases). This CDR3 is 13 amino acids long. V was cut by 8 bases and J by 0 bases, with 11 bases left in between. The germline CDR1 and CDR2 sequences are MDHEN and SYDVKM. The CDR3 coding sequence is TGTGCCAGCGGGCCGGACAGCTCCTACGAGCAGTACTTC. Translating it yields CASGPDSSYEQYF.

The chain recombines TRBV7-9 with TRBJ2-7, with D perhaps TRBD1 (5 bases). From germline, CDR1 is SEHNR and CDR2 FQNEAQ (reference sequence). The CDR3 runs to 14 residues. Trimming removed 1 base at V and 5 bases at J, with 12 bases between. The CDR3 sequence is CASSLEGATNEQYF. The CDR3, as DNA: TGTGCCAGCAGCTTAGAAGGGGCAACTAACGAGCAGTACTTC.

J is TRBJ2-7 and V is TRBV4-1; 10 bases align to TRBD2. Germline V gene data show CDR1 as MGHRA and CDR2 as YSYEKL. The CDR3 loop spans 13 amino acids. V lost 9 bases, J lost 0 bases, and 2 bases stayed unmatched. CDR3 sequence (DNA): TGCGCCAGTTCTAGCGGGAGCTCCTACGAGCAGTACTTC. Translated: CASSSGSSYEQYF.

This clone was observed a handful of times. This chain connects TRBV7-9 to TRBJ2-7; D may be TRBD1 (6 bases). This CDR3 spans 16 amino acids. Germline values: CDR1 SEHNR, CDR2 FQNEAQ (reference sequence). V was pared by 5 bases and J by 3 bases, with 20 bases between. The CDR3 coding sequence is TGTGCCAGCAGCCCGAACAACAGGGTCAATAACTACGAGCAGTACTTC. This gives the protein CASSPNNRVNNYEQYF.

This chain joins TRBV27 and TRBJ2-7; tentative D call: TRBD2 (5 bases). In germline, CDR1 is MNHEY, CDR2 SMNVEV (reference sequence). Between the trimmed V and J ends, which lost 2 bases and 2 bases, there was a span of 10 bases. This CDR3 is built from 14 residues. CDR3 in DNA: TGTGCCAGCAGTTTAGCTAGCAGTGCCTACGAGCAGTACTTC. Its translation: CASSLASSAYEQYF.

This chain uses TRBV5-6 with TRBJ2-2; D call uncertain. V was trimmed by 6 bases and J by 0 bases, leaving 15 bases between them. Germline V lookup: CDR1 SGHDT, CDR2 YYEEEE. The CDR3 consists of 16 residues. The CDR3 protein is CASTLYGSTNTGELFF. CDR3 sequence (DNA): TGTGCCAGCACCCTGTATGGGTCCACGAACACCGGGGAGCTGTTTTTT.

The chain links TRBV5-8 to TRBJ2-7; D might be TRBD1 (5 bases). Germline CDR1 is SGHTS and CDR2 is YDEGEE. The germline V and J ends were trimmed by 1 base and 1 base, with 12 bases remaining between them. This CDR3 is 15 amino acids long. The CDR3 region is CASSLRGTLSYEQYF. In DNA form, the CDR3 reads TGTGCCAGCAGCTTGAGGGGCACCCTTTCCTACGAGCAGTACTTC. Using reference TRBV5-8 and TRBJ2-7 for the parts outside the CDR3, the full variable domain is EAGVTQSPTHLIKTRGQQATLRCSPISGHTSVYWYQQALGLGLQFLLWYDEGEERNRGNFPPRFSGRQFPNYSSELNVNALELEDSALYLCASSLRGTLSYEQYFGPGTRLTVT.

The V gene is TRBV5-1, the J gene TRBJ1-4; the D gene is possibly TRBD1 (5 bases). This CDR3 spans 17 amino acids. Trimming took 3 bases from V and 0 from J, leaving 15 bases between them. Germline CDR1 is SGHRS and CDR2 is YFSETQ. DNA for the CDR3: TGCGCCAGCAGCTCACATTCTGGGGGGGCAACTAATGAAAAACTGTTTTTT. Protein: CASSSHSGGATNEKLFF.

This rearrangement joins TRBV5-1 to TRBJ2-1; weak D call: TRBD2 (6 bases). This CDR3 comprises 15 residues. Germline assignment: CDR1 SGHRS and CDR2 YFSETQ. V was trimmed by 4 bases and J by 6 bases, leaving 17 bases between them. The CDR3 is CASSPSIGSSNEQFF. The CDR3 DNA reads as TGCGCCAGCAGCCCCTCTATCGGGAGTAGCAATGAGCAGTTCTTC.

J is TRBJ2-3 and V is TRBV27; maybe TRBD2 (5 bases). The CDR3 has 17 residues. Trimming took 5 bases from V and 6 from J, leaving 24 bases between them. Germline CDR1 MNHEY, CDR2 SMNVEV (reference sequence). Written as DNA, the CDR3 is TGTGCCAGCAGTCCCCGCTTACTAGAGCCCCTTTCGGATACGCAGTATTTT. This sequence encodes CASSPRLLEPLSDTQYF.

This chain uses TRBV5-6 with TRBJ2-7; perhaps TRBD2 as D (5 bases). The CDR3 sequence is 13 residues long. CDR1 is SGHDT and CDR2 is YYEEEE in the germline V gene. V lost 4 bases to trimming and J lost 0 bases, with 8 bases between them. Written as DNA, the CDR3 is TGTGCCAGCAGCCCAGACTACTCCTACGAGCAGTACTTC. Translated: CASSPDYSYEQYF.

This chain links TRBV30 with TRBJ1-1; tentatively, D is TRBD1 (5 bases). Per the germline V gene, CDR1 is GTSNPN and CDR2 is SVGIG (reference sequence). This CDR3 comprises 14 residues. V lost 5 bases and J lost 1, with 14 bases in between. CDR3 residues: CAWGPGQENTEAFF. CDR3 in DNA: TGTGCCTGGGGCCCAGGGCAGGAGAACACTGAAGCTTTCTTT.

The chain links TRBV7-9 to TRBJ1-3; 9 bases agree with TRBD1. Germline CDR1 reads SEHNR; CDR2 reads FQNEAQ (reference sequence). The V gene end was trimmed by 5 bases and the J gene end by 2 bases; junction bases not matched to a gene: 4. CDR3 size: 15 residues. The CDR3 nucleotides are TGTGCCAGCAGCCGGGACAGGGCCCCTGGAAACACCATATATTTT. Translating gives CASSRDRAPGNTIYF.

This clone is a singleton in its sample. Other DNA sequences in this specimen translate into the identical CDR3. V is TRBV19 and J is TRBJ2-7; 8 positions agree with TRBD1. The junction had 6 bases not matched to a gene; V was cut back by 5 bases and J by 0 bases. The CDR3 is made up of 15 amino acids. Germline V gene sequence: CDR1 LNHDA, CDR2 SQIVND (reference sequence). This CDR3 reads CASSFGTGLSYEQYF. The CDR3 DNA sequence: TGTGCCAGTAGTTTTGGGACAGGCCTCTCCTACGAGCAGTACTTC.

The sample holds one count of this clone. This sequence joins TRBV5-5 and TRBJ2-7, with TRBD2 as a possible D gene (5 bases). Between the trimmed V and J ends, which lost 5 bases and 5 bases, there was a span of 14 bases. The CDR3 covers 13 residues. Looked up from germline, CDR1 is SGHKS and CDR2 is YYEKEE (reference sequence). The CDR3 coding sequence is TGTGCCAGCAGTCGGAGGTCCGTTGACGAGCAGTACTTC. This encodes CASSRRSVDEQYF.

The V call is TRBV11-1, the J call TRBJ2-1; TRBD2 matches 9 bases. CDR1 and CDR2 (germline): SGHAT, FQDESV (reference sequence). This CDR3 contains 17 residues. Trimming at V came to 4 bases and at J to 6 bases, leaving 13 bases not matched to a gene. The CDR3 coding sequence is TGTGCCAGCAGCTCCGCACCGGGAGCGGGGGGCCGCAATGAGCAGTTCTTC. Protein sequence: CASSSAPGAGGRNEQFF.

Concerning this clone: Other DNA sequences within the sample encode an identical CDR3. In nucleotides, the CDR3 is TGTGCCAGCAGCCTGGAGGGCGAAACTAGCACAGATACGCAGTATTTT. This codes for CASSLEGETSTDTQYF. The V and J genes are TRBV5-6 and TRBJ2-3, with a tentative D call TRBD2 (6 bases). The length of the CDR3 is 16 residues. The germline V and J ends were trimmed by 4 bases and 0 bases, with 15 bases remaining between them. Germline V gene lookup returns CDR1 SGHDT and CDR2 YYEEEE.

The rearrangement links TRBV6-6 to TRBJ2-1, with D tentatively TRBD2 (5 bases). The germline V gene encodes CDR1 MNHNY and CDR2 SVGAGI (reference sequence). The CDR3 is 14 amino acids. The V end lost 2 bases, the J end lost 5 bases, and 10 bases lay between the germline ends. CDR3 DNA: TGTGCCAGCAGTTACCTCGGACTCGACAATGAGCAGTTCTTC. Its protein is CASSYLGLDNEQFF.

The V and J genes are TRBV19 and TRBJ2-7, with D perhaps TRBD1 (6 bases). CDR3 size: 14 residues. Germline CDR1 reads LNHDA; CDR2 reads SQIVND (reference sequence). V lost 4 bases to trimming and J lost 0 bases, with 10 bases between them. This chain's CDR3 is CASSREGDSYEQYF. In DNA form, the CDR3 reads TGTGCCAGTAGTAGAGAGGGGGACTCCTACGAGCAGTACTTC.